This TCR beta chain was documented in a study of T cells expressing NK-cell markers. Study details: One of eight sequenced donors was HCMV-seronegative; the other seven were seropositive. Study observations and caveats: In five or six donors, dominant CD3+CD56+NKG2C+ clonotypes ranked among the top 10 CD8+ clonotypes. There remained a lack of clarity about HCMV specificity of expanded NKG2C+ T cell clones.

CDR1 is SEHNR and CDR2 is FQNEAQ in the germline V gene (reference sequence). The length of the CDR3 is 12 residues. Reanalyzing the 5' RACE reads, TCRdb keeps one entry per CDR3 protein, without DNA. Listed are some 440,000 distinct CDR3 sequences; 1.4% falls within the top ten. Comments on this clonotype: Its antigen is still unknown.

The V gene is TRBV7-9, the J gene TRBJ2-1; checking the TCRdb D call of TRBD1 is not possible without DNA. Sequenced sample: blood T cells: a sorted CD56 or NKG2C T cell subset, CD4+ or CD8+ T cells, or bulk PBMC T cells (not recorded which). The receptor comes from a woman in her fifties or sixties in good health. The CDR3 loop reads CASSPPEDRGFF.